This TCR beta chain came from a study of long-term antiretroviral therapy in people with HIV. This was the immunoSEQ v3.0 assay at survey level. The repertoire was sequenced with immunoSEQ multiplex PCR; TCRdb's copy has only in-frame clones and lacks some. Of tens of thousands of clones listed, 75% to 90% are singletons. Sequenced here: unsorted PBMCs, sampled almost 2.9 years after starting antiretroviral therapy. The sequence came from a man in his thirties or forties with HIV.

In DNA form, the CDR3 reads TGTGCCAGCAGTTTCCGGACAGGGCCCGGGAACACTGAAGCTTTCTTT. Protein product: CASSFRTGPGNTEAFF. The chain is built from TRBV28 and TRBJ1-1; TRBD1 matches 8 bases. The CDR3 consists of 16 residues. Germline V gene sequence: CDR1 MDHEN, CDR2 SYDVKM. With V trimmed by 3 bases and J by 1 base, 7 bases remained unmatched. The variable domain in full, with the rest retrieved from reference TRBV28 and TRBJ1-1, is DVKVTQSSRYLVKRTGEKVFLECVQDMDHENMFWYRQDPGLGLRLIYFSYDVKMKEKGDIPEGYSVSREKKERFSLILESASTNQTSMYLCASSFRTGPGNTEAFFGQGTRLTVV.